The clone carrying this T cell receptor beta chain rates as large. What it recognizes is unknown. This sample is part of a study of vaccination and CD4 T cells after COVID-19. Study outcomes and limitations: Spike mono-reactivity was shown by 304 of 307 vaccine-specific clones in convalescent patients.

Cultured CD4+ T cells had their DNA profiled by the Oncomine TCR Beta short-read assay. MiXCR, run by TCRdb on the PCR reads, gives a single entry per CDR3 protein. The sample lists over 9,000 distinct CDR3 sequences; around half were seen once. This sample's treatment: 10-day PBMC culture with coronavirus spike peptide pools or control peptides (ViraFEST assay). The sequencing input was CD4+ T cells from blood, cultured in vitro. The receptor's source is a human donor who had recovered from COVID-19.

The CDR3 spells CASSHSGLTTGELFF. DNA for the CDR3: TGCGCCAGCAGCCACTCGGGACTAACCACCGGGGAGCTGTTTTTT. The J gene is TRBJ2-2, the V gene TRBV4-3; the match to TRBD2 covers 7 bases. Per germline, CDR1 LGHNA and CDR2 YSLEER. This CDR3 is 15 amino acids long. V lost 3 bases to trimming and J lost 4 bases; unmatched junction nucleotides: 5.